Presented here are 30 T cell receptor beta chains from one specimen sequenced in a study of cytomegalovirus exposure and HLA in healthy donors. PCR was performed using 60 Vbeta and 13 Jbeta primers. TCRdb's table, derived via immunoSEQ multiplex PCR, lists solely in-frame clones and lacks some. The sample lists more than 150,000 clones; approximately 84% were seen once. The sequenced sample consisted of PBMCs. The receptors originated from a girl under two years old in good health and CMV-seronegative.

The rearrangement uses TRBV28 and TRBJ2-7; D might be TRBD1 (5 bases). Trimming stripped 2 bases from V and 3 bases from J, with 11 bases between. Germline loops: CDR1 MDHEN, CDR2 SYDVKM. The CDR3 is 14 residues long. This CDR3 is CASSLRGGYYEQYF. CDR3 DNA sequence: TGTGCCAGCAGTTTAAGGGGCGGCTACTACGAGCAGTACTTC.

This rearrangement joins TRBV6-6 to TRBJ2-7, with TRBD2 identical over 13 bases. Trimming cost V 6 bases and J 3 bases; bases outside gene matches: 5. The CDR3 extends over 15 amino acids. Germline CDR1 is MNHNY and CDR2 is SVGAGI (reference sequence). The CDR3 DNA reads TGTGCCAGCAGCTTAGGACTAGCGGGGGACTACGAGCAGTACTTC. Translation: CASSLGLAGDYEQYF.

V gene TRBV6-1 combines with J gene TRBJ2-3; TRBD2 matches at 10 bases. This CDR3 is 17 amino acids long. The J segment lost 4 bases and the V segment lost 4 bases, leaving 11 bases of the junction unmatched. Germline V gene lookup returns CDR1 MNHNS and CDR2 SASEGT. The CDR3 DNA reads TGTGCCAGCAGTGCCCTTCCGGGACTAGCGAGATCAGATACGCAGTATTTT. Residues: CASSALPGLARSDTQYF.

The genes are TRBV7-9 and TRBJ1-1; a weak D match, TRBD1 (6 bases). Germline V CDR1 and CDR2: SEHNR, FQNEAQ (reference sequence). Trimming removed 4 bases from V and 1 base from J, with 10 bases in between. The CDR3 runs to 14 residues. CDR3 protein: CASSSQTGNTEAFF. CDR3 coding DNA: TGTGCCAGCAGCTCTCAGACAGGGAACACTGAAGCTTTCTTT.

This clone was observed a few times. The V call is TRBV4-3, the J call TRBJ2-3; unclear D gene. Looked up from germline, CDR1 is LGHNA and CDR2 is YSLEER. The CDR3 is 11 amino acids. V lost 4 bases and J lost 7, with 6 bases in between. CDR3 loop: CASSPCYTQYF. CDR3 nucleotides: TGCGCCAGCAGCCCCTGTTATACGCAGTATTTT.

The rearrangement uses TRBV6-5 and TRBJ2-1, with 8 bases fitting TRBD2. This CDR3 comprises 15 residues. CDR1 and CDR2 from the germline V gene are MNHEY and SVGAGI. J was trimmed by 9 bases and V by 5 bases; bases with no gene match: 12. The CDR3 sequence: CASSPLGLVDGEQFF. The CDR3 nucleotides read TGTGCCAGCAGTCCCTTGGGACTAGTGGACGGTGAGCAGTTCTTC.

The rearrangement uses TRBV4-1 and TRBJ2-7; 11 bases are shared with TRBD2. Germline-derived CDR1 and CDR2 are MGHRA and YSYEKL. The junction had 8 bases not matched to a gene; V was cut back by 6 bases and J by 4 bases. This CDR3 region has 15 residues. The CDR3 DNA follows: TGCGCCAGCAGATCCTTTGGGACTAGCGGATACGAGCAGTACTTC. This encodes CASRSFGTSGYEQYF.

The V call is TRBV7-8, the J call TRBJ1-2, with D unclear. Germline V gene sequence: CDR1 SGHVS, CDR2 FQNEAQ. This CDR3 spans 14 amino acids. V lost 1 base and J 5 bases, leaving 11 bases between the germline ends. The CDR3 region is CASSLVGGGYGYTF. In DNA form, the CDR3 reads TGTGCCAGCAGCTTAGTTGGAGGAGGATATGGCTACACCTTC.

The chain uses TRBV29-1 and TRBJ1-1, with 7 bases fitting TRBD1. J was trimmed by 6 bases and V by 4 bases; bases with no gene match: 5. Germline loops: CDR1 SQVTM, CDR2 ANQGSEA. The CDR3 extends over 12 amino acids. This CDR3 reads CSVVGGYPEAFF. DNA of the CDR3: TGCAGCGTTGTAGGGGGCTACCCTGAAGCTTTCTTT.

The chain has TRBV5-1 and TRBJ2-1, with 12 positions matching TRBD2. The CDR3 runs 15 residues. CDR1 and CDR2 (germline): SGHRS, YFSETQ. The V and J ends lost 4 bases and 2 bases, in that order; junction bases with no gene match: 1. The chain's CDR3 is CASSGTSGPYNEQFF. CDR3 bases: TGCGCCAGCAGCGGGACTAGCGGGCCCTACAATGAGCAGTTCTTC.

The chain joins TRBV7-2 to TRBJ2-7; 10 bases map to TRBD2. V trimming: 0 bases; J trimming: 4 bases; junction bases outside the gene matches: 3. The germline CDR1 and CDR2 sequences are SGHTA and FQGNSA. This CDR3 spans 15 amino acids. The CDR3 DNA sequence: TGTGCCAGCAGCTTAGCGGCTAGCGGGAGTTACGAGCAGTACTTC. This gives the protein CASSLAASGSYEQYF.

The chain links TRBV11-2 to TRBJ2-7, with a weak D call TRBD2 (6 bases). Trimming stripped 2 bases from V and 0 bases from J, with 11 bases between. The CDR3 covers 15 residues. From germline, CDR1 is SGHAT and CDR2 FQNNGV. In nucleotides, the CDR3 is TGTGCCAGCAGCTTAAGTAGCGGATCCTCCTACGAGCAGTACTTC. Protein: CASSLSSGSSYEQYF.

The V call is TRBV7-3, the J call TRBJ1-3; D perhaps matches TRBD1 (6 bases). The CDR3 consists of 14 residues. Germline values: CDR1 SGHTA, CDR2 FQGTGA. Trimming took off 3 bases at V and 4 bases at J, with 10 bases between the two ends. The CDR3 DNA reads TGTGCCAGCAGCTTGGGGGGGGCCGGAAACACCATATATTTT. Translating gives CASSLGGAGNTIYF. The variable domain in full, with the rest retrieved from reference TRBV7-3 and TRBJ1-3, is GAGVSQTPSNKVTEKGKYVELRCDPISGHTALYWYRQSLGQGPEFLIYFQGTGAADDSGLPNDRFFAVRPEGSVSTLKIQRTERGDSAVYLCASSLGGAGNTIYFGEGSWLTVV.

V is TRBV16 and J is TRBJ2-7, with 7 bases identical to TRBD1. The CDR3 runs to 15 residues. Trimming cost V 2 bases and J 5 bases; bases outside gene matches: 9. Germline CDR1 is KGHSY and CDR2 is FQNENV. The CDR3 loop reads CASSQGPGQLNEQYF. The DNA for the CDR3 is TGTGCCAGCAGCCAAGGACCGGGACAGCTAAACGAGCAGTACTTC. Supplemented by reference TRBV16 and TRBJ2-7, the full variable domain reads GEEVAQTPKHLVRGEGQKAKLYCAPIKGHSYVFWYQQVLKNEFKFLISFQNENVFDETGMPKERFSAKCLPNSPCSLEIQATKLEDSAVYFCASSQGPGQLNEQYFGPGTRLTVT.

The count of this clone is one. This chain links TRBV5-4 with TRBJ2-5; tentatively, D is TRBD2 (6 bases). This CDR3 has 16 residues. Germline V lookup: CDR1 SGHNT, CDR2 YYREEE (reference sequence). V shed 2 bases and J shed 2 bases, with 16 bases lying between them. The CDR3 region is CASSFDGSTMQETQYF. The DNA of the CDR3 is TGTGCCAGCAGCTTTGACGGGAGTACGATGCAAGAGACCCAGTACTTC.

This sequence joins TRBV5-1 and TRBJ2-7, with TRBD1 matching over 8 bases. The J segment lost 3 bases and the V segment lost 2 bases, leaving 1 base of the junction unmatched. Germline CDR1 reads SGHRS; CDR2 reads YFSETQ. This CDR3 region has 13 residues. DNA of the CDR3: TGCGCCAGCAGCTTACAGGGGGGCTACGAGCAGTACTTC. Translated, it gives CASSLQGGYEQYF.

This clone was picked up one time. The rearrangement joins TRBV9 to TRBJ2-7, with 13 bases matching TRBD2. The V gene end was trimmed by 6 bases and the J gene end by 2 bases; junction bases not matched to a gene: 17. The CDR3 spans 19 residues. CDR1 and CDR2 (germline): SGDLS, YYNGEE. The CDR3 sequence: CASTFGLGTSGAPTYEQYF. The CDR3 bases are TGTGCCAGCACCTTCGGATTAGGGACTAGCGGGGCCCCGACCTACGAGCAGTACTTC.

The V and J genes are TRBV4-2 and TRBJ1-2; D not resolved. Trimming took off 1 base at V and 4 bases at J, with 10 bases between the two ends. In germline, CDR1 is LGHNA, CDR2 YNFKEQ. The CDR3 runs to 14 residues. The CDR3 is CASSQGEGSYGYTF. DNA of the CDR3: TGTGCCAGCAGCCAAGGAGAGGGCAGCTATGGCTACACCTTC.

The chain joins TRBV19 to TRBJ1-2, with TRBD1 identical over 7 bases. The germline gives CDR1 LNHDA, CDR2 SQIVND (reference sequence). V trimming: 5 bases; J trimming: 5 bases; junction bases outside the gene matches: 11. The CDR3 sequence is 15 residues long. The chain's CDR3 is CASSDTGTASYGYTF. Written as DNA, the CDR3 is TGTGCCAGTAGTGACACCGGGACAGCTTCTTATGGCTACACCTTC.

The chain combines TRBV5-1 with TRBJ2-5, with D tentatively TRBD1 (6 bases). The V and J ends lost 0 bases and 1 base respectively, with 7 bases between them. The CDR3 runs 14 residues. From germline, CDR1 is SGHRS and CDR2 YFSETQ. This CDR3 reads CASSLGTVQETQYF. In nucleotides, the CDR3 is TGCGCCAGCAGCTTGGGGACAGTCCAAGAGACCCAGTACTTC.

In DNA, the CDR3 is TGTGCCATCAGTGAGTCGAGTGGGGGCCCCCACGAGCAGTACTTC. Amino acid sequence: CAISESSGGPHEQYF. This sequence joins TRBV10-3 and TRBJ2-5, with D maybe TRBD1 (6 bases). The J call is in doubt because the DNA end fits TRBJ2-7 better. Germline CDR1 ENHRY, CDR2 SYGVKD. The CDR3 covers 15 residues.

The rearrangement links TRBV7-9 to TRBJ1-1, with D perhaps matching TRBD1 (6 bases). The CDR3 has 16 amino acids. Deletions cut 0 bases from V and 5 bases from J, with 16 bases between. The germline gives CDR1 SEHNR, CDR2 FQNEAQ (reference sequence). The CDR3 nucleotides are TGTGCCAGCAGCTTAGCAACTTATGGGGGGGCAACTGAAGCTTTCTTT. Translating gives CASSLATYGGATEAFF.

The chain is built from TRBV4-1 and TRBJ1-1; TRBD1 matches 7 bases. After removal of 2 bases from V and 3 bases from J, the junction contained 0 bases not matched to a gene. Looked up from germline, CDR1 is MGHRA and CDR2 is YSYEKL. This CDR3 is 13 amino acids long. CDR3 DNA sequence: TGCGCCAGCAGCCAACAGGGGGACACTGAAGCTTTCTTT. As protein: CASSQQGDTEAFF.

The CDR3 loop is CASSSRLGGASSTDTQYF. The CDR3, as DNA: TGCGCCAGCAGCTCCCGGTTAGGGGGGGCCTCTAGCACAGATACGCAGTATTTT. V usage is TRBV5-1 and J usage is TRBJ2-3; maybe TRBD2 (7 bases). The CDR3 extends over 18 amino acids. Germline CDR1 reads SGHRS; CDR2 reads YFSETQ. V lost 3 bases and J 0 bases, leaving 20 bases between the germline ends.

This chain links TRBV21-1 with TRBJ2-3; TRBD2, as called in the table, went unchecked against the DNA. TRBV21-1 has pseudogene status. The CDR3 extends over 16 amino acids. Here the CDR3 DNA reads TGTGCCAGCAGCAAAGCGTCGGGAGGGGCCCGAGATACGCAGTATTTT. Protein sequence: CASSKASGGARDTQYF.

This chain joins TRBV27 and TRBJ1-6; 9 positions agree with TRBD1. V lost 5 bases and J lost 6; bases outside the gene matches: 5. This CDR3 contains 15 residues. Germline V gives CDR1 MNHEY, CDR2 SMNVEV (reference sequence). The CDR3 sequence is CASSTGQGSNSPLHF. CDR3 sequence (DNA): TGTGCCAGCAGTACGGGACAGGGCTCTAATTCACCCCTCCACTTT.

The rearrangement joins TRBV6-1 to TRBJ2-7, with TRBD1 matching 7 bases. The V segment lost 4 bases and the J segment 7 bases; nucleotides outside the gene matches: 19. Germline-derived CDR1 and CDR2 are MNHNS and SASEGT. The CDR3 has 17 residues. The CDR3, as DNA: TGTGCCAGCAGTGTTGGCACCACGGGAAGGGGGCGCTGGGAGCAGTACTTC. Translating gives CASSVGTTGRGRWEQYF.

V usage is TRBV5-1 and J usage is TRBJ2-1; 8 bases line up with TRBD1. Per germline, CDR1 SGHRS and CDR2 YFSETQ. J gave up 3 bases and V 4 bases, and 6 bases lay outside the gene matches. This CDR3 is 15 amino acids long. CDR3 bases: TGCGCCAGCAGCACTGGACAGGGCAACTACAATGAGCAGTTCTTC. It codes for CASSTGQGNYNEQFF. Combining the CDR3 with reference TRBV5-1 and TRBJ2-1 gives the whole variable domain KAGVTQTPRYLIKTRGQQVTLSCSPISGHRSVSWYQQTPGQGLQFLFEYFSETQRNKGNFPGRFSGRQFSNSRSEMNVSTLELGDSALYLCASSTGQGNYNEQFFGPGTRLTVL.

The CDR3: CASSQNPDCSYNEQFF. The DNA for the CDR3 is TGCGCCAGCAGTCAAAACCCCGACTGTTCCTACAATGAGCAGTTCTTC. The chain links TRBV23-1 to TRBJ2-1; the D is unclear. TRBV23-1 is known as an ORF, though its function is uncertain. Trimming took 2 bases from V and 1 from J, leaving 12 bases between them. CDR3 length: 16 amino acids.

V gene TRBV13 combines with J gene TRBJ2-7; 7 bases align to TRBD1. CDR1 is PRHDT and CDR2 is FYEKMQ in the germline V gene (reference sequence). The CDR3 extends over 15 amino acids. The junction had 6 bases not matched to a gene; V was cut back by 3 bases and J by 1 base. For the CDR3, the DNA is TGTGCCAGCAGCTTTACAGGGGACGTGTCCTACGAGCAGTACTTC. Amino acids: CASSFTGDVSYEQYF.